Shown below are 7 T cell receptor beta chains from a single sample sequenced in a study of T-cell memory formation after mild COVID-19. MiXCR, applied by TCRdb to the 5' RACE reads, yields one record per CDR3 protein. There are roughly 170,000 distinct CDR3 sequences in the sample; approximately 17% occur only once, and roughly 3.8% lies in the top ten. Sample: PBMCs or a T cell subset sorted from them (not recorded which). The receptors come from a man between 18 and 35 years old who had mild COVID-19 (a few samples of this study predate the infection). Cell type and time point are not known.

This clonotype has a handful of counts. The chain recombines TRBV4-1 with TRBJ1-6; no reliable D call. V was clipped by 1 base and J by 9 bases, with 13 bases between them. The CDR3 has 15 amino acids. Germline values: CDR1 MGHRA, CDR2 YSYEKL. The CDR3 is CASSQVGPKGSPLHF. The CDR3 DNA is TGCGCCAGCAGCCAAGTTGGACCTAAGGGTTCACCCCTCCACTTT.

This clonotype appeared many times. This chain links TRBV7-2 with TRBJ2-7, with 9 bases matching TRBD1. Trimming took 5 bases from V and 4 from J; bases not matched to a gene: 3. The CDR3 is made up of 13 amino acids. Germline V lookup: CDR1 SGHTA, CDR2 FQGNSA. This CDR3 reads CASSRDRVYEQYF. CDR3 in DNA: TGTGCCAGCAGCCGGGACAGGGTATACGAGCAGTACTTC.

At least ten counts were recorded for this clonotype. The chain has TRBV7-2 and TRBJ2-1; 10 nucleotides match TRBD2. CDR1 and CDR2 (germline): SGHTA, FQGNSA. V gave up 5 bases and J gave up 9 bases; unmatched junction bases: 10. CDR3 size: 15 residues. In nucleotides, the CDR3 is TGTGCCAGCAGCCAGCGGGGGGGCCGTTTCGGTGAGCAGTTCTTC. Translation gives CASSQRGGRFGEQFF.

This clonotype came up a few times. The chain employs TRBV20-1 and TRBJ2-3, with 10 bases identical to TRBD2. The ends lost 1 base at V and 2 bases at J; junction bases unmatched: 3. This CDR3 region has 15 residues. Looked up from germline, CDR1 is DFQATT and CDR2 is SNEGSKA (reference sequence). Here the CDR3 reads CSARVAGGFTDTQYF. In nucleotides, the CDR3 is TGCAGTGCTAGAGTAGCGGGGGGCTTCACAGATACGCAGTATTTT.

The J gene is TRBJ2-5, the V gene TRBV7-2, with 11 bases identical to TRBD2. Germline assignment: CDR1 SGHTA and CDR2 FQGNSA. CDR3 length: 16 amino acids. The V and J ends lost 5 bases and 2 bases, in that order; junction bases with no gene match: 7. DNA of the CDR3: TGTGCCAGCAGCACCCCCGGGACTAGCGGACAAGAGACCCAGTACTTC. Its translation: CASSTPGTSGQETQYF.

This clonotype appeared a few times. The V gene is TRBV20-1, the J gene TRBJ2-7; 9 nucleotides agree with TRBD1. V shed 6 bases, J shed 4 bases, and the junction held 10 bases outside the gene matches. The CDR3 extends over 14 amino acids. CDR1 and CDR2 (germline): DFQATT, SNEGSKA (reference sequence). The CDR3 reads CSAQQGAGYYEQYV. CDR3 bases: TGCAGTGCGCAACAGGGGGCAGGTTATTACGAGCAGTACGTC.

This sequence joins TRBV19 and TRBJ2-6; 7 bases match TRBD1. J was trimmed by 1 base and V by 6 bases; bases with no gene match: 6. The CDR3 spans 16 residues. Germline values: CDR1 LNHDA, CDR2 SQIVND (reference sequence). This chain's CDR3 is CASRTGSTSGANVLTF. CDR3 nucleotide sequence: TGTGCCAGTAGGACAGGGAGTACTTCTGGGGCCAACGTCCTGACTTTC.